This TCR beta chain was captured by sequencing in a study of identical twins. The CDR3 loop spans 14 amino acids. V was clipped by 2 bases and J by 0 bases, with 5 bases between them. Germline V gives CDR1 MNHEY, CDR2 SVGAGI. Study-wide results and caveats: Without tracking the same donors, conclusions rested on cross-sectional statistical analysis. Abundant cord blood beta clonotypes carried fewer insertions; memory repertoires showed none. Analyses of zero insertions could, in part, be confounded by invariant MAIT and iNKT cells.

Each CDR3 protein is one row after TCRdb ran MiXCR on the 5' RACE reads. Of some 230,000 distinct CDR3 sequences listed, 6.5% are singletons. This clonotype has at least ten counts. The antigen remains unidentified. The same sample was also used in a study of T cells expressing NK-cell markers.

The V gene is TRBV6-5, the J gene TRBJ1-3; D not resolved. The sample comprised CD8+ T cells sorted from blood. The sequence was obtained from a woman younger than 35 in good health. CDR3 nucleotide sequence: TGTGCCAGCAGTTACACTCTCTCTGGAAACACCATATATTTT. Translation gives CASSYTLSGNTIYF.